A single sample is the source of the 20 T cell receptor beta chains below, sequenced in a study of cytomegalovirus exposure and HLA in healthy donors. 60 Vbeta and 13 Jbeta primers were used in PCR. Profiling relied on immunoSEQ multiplex PCR, and the TCRdb table lists in-frame clones only, not all of them. In the table there are 180,000 or so clones, about 72% of which are singletons. Sequences were obtained from PBMCs. The receptors were sampled from a human donor in good health.

The chain employs TRBV6-4 and TRBJ2-2; 10 nucleotides line up with TRBD2. This CDR3 has 19 residues. V was pared by 8 bases and J by 6 bases, with 21 bases of the junction left unmatched. Per the germline V gene, CDR1 is MRHNA and CDR2 is SNTAGT. CDR3 sequence (DNA): TGTGCCAGCCCCTCGATGAGGATTAAGCGGGGGGGCCGGGCCGGGGAGCTGTTTTTT. Protein: CASPSMRIKRGGRAGELFF.

This chain links TRBV27 with TRBJ1-6; 8 bases align to TRBD1. CDR3 length: 16 amino acids. Germline V gives CDR1 MNHEY, CDR2 SMNVEV (reference sequence). The J segment lost 6 bases and the V segment lost 4 bases, leaving 8 bases of the junction unmatched. The CDR3, as DNA: TGTGCCAGCAGTTCCCCCCCGGGACAGGTTAATTCACCCCTCCACTTT. It is translated as CASSSPPGQVNSPLHF.

The CDR3 nucleotides read TGTGCCAGCAGTCACACAGGGACCAATGAGCAGTTCTTC. Its translation: CASSHTGTNEQFF. This chain uses TRBV4-2 with TRBJ2-1, with a possible D match to TRBD1 (6 bases). The CDR3 spans 13 residues. The germline gives CDR1 LGHNA, CDR2 YNFKEQ. The germline V and J ends were trimmed by 6 bases and 6 bases, with 12 bases remaining between them.

This clone turned up a few times. The rearrangement joins TRBV6-5 to TRBJ1-2; 7 bases are shared with TRBD1. CDR1 MNHEY and CDR2 SVGAGI come from the germline V gene. The CDR3 is made up of 12 amino acids. Trimming took 6 bases from V and 6 from J; bases not matched to a gene: 4. The CDR3 nucleotides read TGTGCCAGCAGAACAGGGACAGATGGCTACACCTTC. Protein: CASRTGTDGYTF.

J is TRBJ2-7 and V is TRBV15, with 7 nucleotides matching TRBD1. V was pared by 5 bases and J by 3 bases, with 4 bases of the junction left unmatched. Germline V lookup: CDR1 LNHNV, CDR2 YYDKDF (reference sequence). The CDR3 is 13 residues long. The CDR3 region is CATSYRDSYEQYF. The CDR3 bases are TGTGCCACCAGCTACCGGGACAGCTACGAGCAGTACTTC. Full variable domain (rest looked up from reference TRBV15 and TRBJ2-7): DAMVIQNPRYQVTQFGKPVTLSCSQTLNHNVMYWYQQKSSQAPKLLFHYYDKDFNNEADTPDNFQSRRPNTSFCFLDIRSPGLGDTAMYLCATSYRDSYEQYFGPGTRLTVT.

This clone showed up just a few times. This chain joins TRBV7-9 and TRBJ1-2; D is undetermined. The V end was cut by 1 base, the J end by 7 bases, with 13 bases between. The CDR3 is made up of 14 amino acids. Germline CDR1 reads SEHNR; CDR2 reads FQNEAQ (reference sequence). CDR3 DNA: TGTGCCAGCAGCTTAGTGGTACCGGAGGCTGGCTACACCTTC. It translates to CASSLVVPEAGYTF.

The V gene is TRBV6-5, the J gene TRBJ1-2; D may be TRBD1 (6 bases). Per germline, CDR1 MNHEY and CDR2 SVGAGI. Between the trimmed V and J ends, which lost 6 bases and 4 bases, there was a span of 18 bases. This CDR3 is built from 15 residues. The CDR3, as DNA: TGTGCCAGCAGACCCGATACAGGGCACGGCTATGGCTACACCTTC. Its protein is CASRPDTGHGYGYTF.

V is TRBV6-6 and J is TRBJ1-5; unclear D gene. With 0 bases removed from V and 6 bases from J, the gap between germline ends came to 12 bases. The CDR3 totals 15 residues. The germline V gene has CDR1 MNHNY and CDR2 SVGAGI (reference sequence). DNA of the CDR3: TGTGCCAGCAGTTACTCGACTGGCTTGGGTCAGCCCCAGCATTTT. Protein sequence: CASSYSTGLGQPQHF.

This rearrangement joins TRBV27 to TRBJ2-7; TRBD1 matches 7 bases. Germline loops: CDR1 MNHEY, CDR2 SMNVEV (reference sequence). CDR3 length: 14 residues. Germline trimming cut 2 bases from V and 6 bases from J; bases unmatched to any gene: 7. Written as DNA, the CDR3 is TGTGCCAGCAGTTTAGGGCAGGGGGTACGCGAGCAGTACTTC. This translates into CASSLGQGVREQYF.

The gene calls are TRBV5-1 and TRBJ2-4; the match to TRBD1 covers 7 bases. CDR1 and CDR2 from the germline V gene are SGHRS and YFSETQ. Losses at the gene ends were 4 bases for V and 3 bases for J; bases not matched to a gene: 13. The CDR3 has 17 residues. CDR3 protein: CASSIRSQGLGKNIQYF. In nucleotides, the CDR3 is TGCGCCAGCAGCATCCGCTCACAGGGGCTGGGCAAAAACATTCAGTACTTC.

This clone was observed a single time. The J gene is TRBJ1-1, the V gene TRBV5-6; D remains ambiguous. Trimming removed 4 bases at V and 10 bases at J, with 14 bases between. The CDR3 extends over 12 amino acids. Germline V gene lookup returns CDR1 SGHDT and CDR2 YYEEEE. In DNA, the CDR3 is TGTGCCAGCAGCCGAGGTCCTCGCTTAGCTTTCTTT. This gives the protein CASSRGPRLAFF.

The V call is TRBV7-9, the J call TRBJ2-7, with 9 bases matching TRBD1. The CDR3 is made up of 14 amino acids. Trimming took 5 bases from V and 4 from J; bases not matched to a gene: 6. The germline V gene has CDR1 SEHNR and CDR2 FQNEAQ (reference sequence). CDR3 nucleotide sequence: TGTGCCAGCAGCCTCCGGGACAGGGAGTACGAGCAGTACTTC. It codes for CASSLRDREYEQYF.

The chain employs TRBV9 and TRBJ2-3; no reliable D call. The CDR3 has 14 amino acids. Trimming pared 4 bases from V and 3 bases from J, leaving 12 bases between. The germline gives CDR1 SGDLS, CDR2 YYNGEE. The CDR3: CASSSDSFTDTQYF. The CDR3 nucleotides read TGTGCCAGCAGCAGTGATAGCTTTACAGATACGCAGTATTTT.

This sequence joins TRBV7-9 and TRBJ1-2; a possible D gene is TRBD1 (6 bases). The germline gives CDR1 SEHNR, CDR2 FQNEAQ (reference sequence). CDR3 length: 16 amino acids. V gave up 5 bases and J gave up 4 bases, with 20 bases separating them. CDR3 amino acids: CASSQHPTGHLYGYTF. Here the CDR3 DNA reads TGTGCCAGCAGCCAGCACCCCACGGGACACCTCTATGGCTACACCTTC.

The V call is TRBV9, the J call TRBJ2-1, with D possibly matching TRBD2 (5 bases). Per germline, CDR1 SGDLS and CDR2 YYNGEE. CDR3 length: 14 amino acids. V shed 0 bases and J shed 8 bases, with 12 bases lying between them. The chain's CDR3 is CASSVGASRDEQFF. As DNA, the CDR3 is TGTGCCAGCAGCGTAGGGGCTAGCCGCGATGAGCAGTTCTTC.

CDR3: CASSVLSGGETQYF. As DNA, the CDR3 is TGTGCCAGCAGCGTATTAAGCGGGGGTGAGACCCAGTACTTC. The J gene is TRBJ2-5, the V gene TRBV9; 8 bases match TRBD2. The CDR3 covers 14 residues. Germline CDR1 SGDLS, CDR2 YYNGEE. The J segment lost 5 bases and the V segment lost 1 base, leaving 4 bases of the junction unmatched.

The chain carries TRBV6-1 and TRBJ1-3; 8 positions match TRBD1. From germline, CDR1 is MNHNS and CDR2 SASEGT. Losses at the gene ends were 4 bases for V and 10 bases for J; bases not matched to a gene: 6. This CDR3 is built from 13 residues. Here the CDR3 reads CASSGDDRGTIYF. Written as DNA, the CDR3 is TGTGCCAGCAGTGGGGACGACAGGGGAACCATATATTTT.

The V gene is TRBV15, the J gene TRBJ2-1; 12 bases line up with TRBD1. This CDR3 comprises 14 residues. The germline V gene has CDR1 LNHNV and CDR2 YYDKDF (reference sequence). V lost 8 bases to trimming and J lost 8 bases; unmatched junction nucleotides: 7. The CDR3 sequence is CATRRDRGLDEQFF. CDR3 in DNA: TGTGCCACCCGCCGGGACAGGGGGCTCGATGAGCAGTTCTTC. Complete variable domain (other parts from reference TRBV15 and TRBJ2-1): DAMVIQNPRYQVTQFGKPVTLSCSQTLNHNVMYWYQQKSSQAPKLLFHYYDKDFNNEADTPDNFQSRRPNTSFCFLDIRSPGLGDTAMYLCATRRDRGLDEQFFGPGTRLTVL.

J is TRBJ1-1 and V is TRBV18; no clear D. Germline CDR1 reads KGHSH; CDR2 reads LQKENI. This CDR3 is built from 14 residues. With 2 bases removed from V and 3 bases from J, the gap between germline ends came to 10 bases. In nucleotides, the CDR3 is TGTGCCAGCTCACCAGGTAGTCAGGACACTGAAGCTTTCTTT. It encodes CASSPGSQDTEAFF.

V usage is TRBV19 and J usage is TRBJ2-7; D perhaps matches TRBD1 (5 bases). V was shortened by 4 bases and J by 3 bases, with 13 bases between the two germline ends. The length of the CDR3 is 14 residues. CDR1 LNHDA and CDR2 SQIVND come from the germline V gene (reference sequence). DNA of the CDR3: TGTGCCAGTAGTAACCGGCAGGGAAGCTACGAGCAGTACTTC. It is translated as CASSNRQGSYEQYF.